This T cell receptor beta chain originates from a study of blood T cell repertoires in COVID-19. Trimming took 5 bases from V and 8 from J, leaving 18 bases between them. The CDR3 loop spans 14 amino acids. Per germline, CDR1 SGHAT and CDR2 FQNNGV. Enrollees, about 18 to 95 years old, lived in some 24 US areas. Either two negative PCRs, clearance, or symptom resolution qualified Cohort 3 donors as recovered. Assay: immunoSEQ multiplex PCR; the TCRdb copy retains only in-frame clones and omits some. The data hold some 160,000 clones, with more than 75% observed a single time. The chain combines TRBV11-2 with TRBJ1-2, with a possible D match to TRBD1 (6 bases). This receptor was taken from a woman between 50 and 59 years old who had recovered from COVID-19. The source material was PBMCs or T cells enriched from blood (not recorded which). The CDR3 DNA sequence: TGTGCCAGCAGCGCTGGGACACACCTCGAGGGCTACACCTTC. This sequence encodes CASSAGTHLEGYTF.